The TCR beta chain described here comes from a study of blood T cell repertoires in COVID-19. CDR1 and CDR2 (germline): MNHEY, SMNVEV (reference sequence). The CDR3 sequence is 14 residues long. V lost 5 bases and J lost 3, with 11 bases in between. Profiled with immunoSEQ multiplex PCR; TCRdb holds only in-frame clones, not every one. The data contain approximately 25,000 clones, roughly 74% of them singletons. The receptor was derived from a man aged 50-60 years with COVID-19, enrolled during active disease. Sequences were obtained from peripheral blood. The chain couples TRBV27 to TRBJ1-3; D not certain. The CDR3 DNA follows: TGTGCCAGCAGTCCCGCACGTAGTGGAAACACCATATATTTT. This sequence encodes CASSPARSGNTIYF.